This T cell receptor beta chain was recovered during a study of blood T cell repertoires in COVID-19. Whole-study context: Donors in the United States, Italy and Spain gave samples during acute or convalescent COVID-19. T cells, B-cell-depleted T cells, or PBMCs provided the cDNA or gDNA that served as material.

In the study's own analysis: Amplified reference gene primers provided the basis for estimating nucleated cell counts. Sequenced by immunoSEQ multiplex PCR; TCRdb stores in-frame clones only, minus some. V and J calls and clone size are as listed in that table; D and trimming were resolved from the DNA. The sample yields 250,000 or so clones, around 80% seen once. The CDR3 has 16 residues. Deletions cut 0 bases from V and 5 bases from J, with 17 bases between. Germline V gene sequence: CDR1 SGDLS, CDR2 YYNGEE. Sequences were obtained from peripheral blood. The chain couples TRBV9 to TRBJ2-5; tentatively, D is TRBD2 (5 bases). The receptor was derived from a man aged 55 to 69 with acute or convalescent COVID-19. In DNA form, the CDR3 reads TGTGCCAGCAGCGTAGTCCCAGCGGCACCTGGGGAGACCCAGTACTTC. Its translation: CASSVVPAAPGETQYF.